The sequence of this T cell receptor (beta chain) was determined in a study of blood T cell repertoires in COVID-19. Here immunoSEQ multiplex PCR was the method, and the copy in TCRdb shows in-frame clones only, minus some. This table holds some 78,000 clones, 90% found once. The sequence was collected from a woman in her fifties or sixties in a cohort sampled during active COVID-19. The sequencing input was peripheral blood.

CDR3 sequence (DNA): TGTGCCAGCAGTCGGCAGGGCAATGAGCAGTTCTTC. This sequence encodes CASSRQGNEQFF. The rearrangement uses TRBV2 and TRBJ2-1; the D gene is possibly TRBD1 (5 bases). The germline V and J ends were trimmed by 5 bases and 6 bases, with 8 bases remaining between them. Germline V lookup: CDR1 SNHLY, CDR2 FYNNEI. The CDR3 sequence is 12 residues long. Complete variable domain (other parts from reference TRBV2 and TRBJ2-1): EPEVTQTPSHQVTQMGQEVILRCVPISNHLYFYWYRQILGQKVEFLVSFYNNEISEKSEIFDDQFSVERPDGSNFTLKIRSTKLEDSAMYFCASSRQGNEQFFGPGTRLTVL.